This T cell receptor beta chain originates from a study of T cell responses to AZD1222 COVID-19 vaccine. Germline V lookup: CDR1 SGHAT, CDR2 FQNNGV. V gave up 4 bases and J gave up 4 bases; unmatched junction bases: 15. This CDR3 contains 17 residues. Clones were read by immunoSEQ multiplex PCR, and TCRdb kept only the in-frame ones, dropping some. The sample lists roughly 140,000 clones, about 93% occurring once. The rearrangement links TRBV11-2 to TRBJ2-5, with TRBD1 matching over 7 bases. The receptor comes from an adult in good health. The input for sequencing was peripheral blood, taken on day 0 of AZD1222 vaccination. CDR3 sequence: CASSSQTGSKGLETQYF. The CDR3 bases are TGTGCCAGCAGCTCCCAGACAGGGTCTAAGGGGTTAGAGACCCAGTACTTC.